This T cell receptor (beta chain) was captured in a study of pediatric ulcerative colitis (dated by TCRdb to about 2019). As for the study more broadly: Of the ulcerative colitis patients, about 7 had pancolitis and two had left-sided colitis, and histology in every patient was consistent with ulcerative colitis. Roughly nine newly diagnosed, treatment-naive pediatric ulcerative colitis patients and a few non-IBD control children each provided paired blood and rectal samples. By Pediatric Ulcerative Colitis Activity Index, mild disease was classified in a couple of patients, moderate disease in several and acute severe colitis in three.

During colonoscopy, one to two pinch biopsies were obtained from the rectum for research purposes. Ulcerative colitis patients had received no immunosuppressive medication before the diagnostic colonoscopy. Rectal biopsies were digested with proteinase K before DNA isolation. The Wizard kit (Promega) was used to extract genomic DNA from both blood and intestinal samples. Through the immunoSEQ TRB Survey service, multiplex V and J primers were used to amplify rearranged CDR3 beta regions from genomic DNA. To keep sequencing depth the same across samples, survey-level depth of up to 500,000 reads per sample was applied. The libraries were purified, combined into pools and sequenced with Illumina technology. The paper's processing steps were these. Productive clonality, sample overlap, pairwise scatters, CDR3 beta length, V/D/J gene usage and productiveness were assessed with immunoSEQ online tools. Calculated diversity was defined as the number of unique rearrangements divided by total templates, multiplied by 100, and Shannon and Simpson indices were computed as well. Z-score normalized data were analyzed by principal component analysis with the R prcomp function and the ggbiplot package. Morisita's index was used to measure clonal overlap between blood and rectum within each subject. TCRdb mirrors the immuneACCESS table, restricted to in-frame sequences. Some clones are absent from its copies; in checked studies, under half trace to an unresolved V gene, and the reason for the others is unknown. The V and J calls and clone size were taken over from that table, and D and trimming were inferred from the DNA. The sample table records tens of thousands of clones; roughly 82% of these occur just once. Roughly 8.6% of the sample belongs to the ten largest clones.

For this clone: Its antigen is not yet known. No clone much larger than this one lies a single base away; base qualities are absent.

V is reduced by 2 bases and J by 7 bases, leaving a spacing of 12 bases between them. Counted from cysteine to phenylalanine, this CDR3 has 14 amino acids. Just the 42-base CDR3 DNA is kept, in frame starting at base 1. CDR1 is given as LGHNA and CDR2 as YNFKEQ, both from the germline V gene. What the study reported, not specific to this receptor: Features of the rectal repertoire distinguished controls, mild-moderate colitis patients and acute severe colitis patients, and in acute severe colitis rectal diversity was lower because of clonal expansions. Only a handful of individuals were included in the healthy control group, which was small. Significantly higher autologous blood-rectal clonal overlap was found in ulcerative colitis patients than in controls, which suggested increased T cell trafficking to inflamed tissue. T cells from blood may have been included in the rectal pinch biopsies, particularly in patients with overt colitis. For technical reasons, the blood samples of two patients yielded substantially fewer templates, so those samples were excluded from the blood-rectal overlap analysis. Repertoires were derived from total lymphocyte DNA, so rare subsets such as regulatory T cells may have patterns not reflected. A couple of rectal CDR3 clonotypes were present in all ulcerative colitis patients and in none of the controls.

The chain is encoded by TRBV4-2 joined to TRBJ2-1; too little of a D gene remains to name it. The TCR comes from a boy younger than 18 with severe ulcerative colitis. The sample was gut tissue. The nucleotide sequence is TGTGCCAGCAGCCAACTCACGTCACCTAATGAGCAGTTCTTC. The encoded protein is CASSQLTSPNEQFF.